This T cell receptor (beta chain) was retrieved from a study of graft-versus-host responses after intestinal transplantation. TCRdb's copy holds only in-frame clones and misses some; the assay was immunoSEQ multiplex PCR. The sample shows about 8,000 clones, 95% to 98% of them seen only once. Regarding the study as a whole: Among circulating GvH clones, peak levels were associated with early post-transplant declines in HvG clones.

For this clone: Its antigen is unidentified.

Germline values: CDR1 MDHEN, CDR2 SYDVKM. There are 16 residues in the CDR3. The V gene end was trimmed by 6 bases and the J gene end by 2 bases; junction bases not matched to a gene: 8. The chain is built from TRBV28 and TRBJ2-3; 10 bases line up with TRBD2. The sequencing used PBMCs, collected 23 days after intestinal transplant. The sequence was collected from a human patient who received an intestinal transplant, so some T cells may come from the graft donor. CDR3 coding DNA: TGTGCCAGCAGCCCTAGCGGGAGCACACTCACAGATACGCAGTATTTT. Its translation: CASSPSGSTLTDTQYF.